A selection of T cell receptor beta chains follows, all from one sample in a study of T cells in Graves' hyperthyroidism and ophthalmopathy. TCRdb reanalysed the multiplex PCR reads using MiXCR and keeps one entry per CDR3 protein. The sample contains around 350,000 distinct CDR3 sequences, approximately 14% of which appear only once. Input material: blood. The source is a woman aged 55-69 years with Graves' ophthalmopathy. Each CDR3 is given with its conserved first and last residue. The D gene is left open where the match is weak. A row's size may be missing; if present it is once, few, many or a size class.

clone_size,v_call,d_call,j_call,cdr3_nt,cdr3_aa
-,TRBV7-2,-,TRBJ2-7,TGTGCCAGCAGCTTAGCGGGTGGAGGGGCGGCCTACGAGCAGTACTTC,CASSLAGGGAAYEQYF
many,TRBV12-3/TRBV12-4,TRBD2,TRBJ2-3,TGTGCCAGCAGCCCGAACGCCGGGACTAGCGGGAGAGCAGATACGCAGTATTTT,CASSPNAGTSGRADTQYF
few,TRBV12-3/TRBV12-4,TRBD1,TRBJ2-3,TGTGCCAGCACCGAGGGGGACAGGGGAAATACGCAGTATTTT,CASTEGDRGNTQYF
few,TRBV2,-,TRBJ1-4,TGTGCCAGCAGTCCCAGGGTTAGTGAAAAACTGTTTTTT,CASSPRVSEKLFF
-,TRBV20-1,TRBD2,TRBJ2-5,TGCAGTGCCGCTCCACTAGCGGGGCAACAAGAGACCCAGTACTTC,CSAAPLAGQQETQYF
-,TRBV7-8,TRBD1,TRBJ2-1,TGTGCCAGCAGCTCCGGGACAGGGGGCGGCAGCTCCTACAATGAGCAGTTCTTC,CASSSGTGGGSSYNEQFF
many,TRBV30,TRBD1,TRBJ2-1,TGTGCCTGTTCCGGGACAGATAGGTTCAATGAGCAGTTCTTC,CACSGTDRFNEQFF
many,TRBV27,TRBD1,TRBJ1-1,TGTGCCAGCAAAACCGGGACAGGTCCTGAAGCTTTCTTT,CASKTGTGPEAFF
many,TRBV12-3/TRBV12-4,-,TRBJ1-1,TGTGCCAGCAGTTCGAGGAGGGGGGGGAGCCTTGAAGCTTTCTTT,CASSSRRGGSLEAFF
many,TRBV28,TRBD1,TRBJ2-4,TGTGCCAGCAGCATACAGGGGCACATTCAGTACTTC,CASSIQGHIQYF
-,TRBV20-1,TRBD2,TRBJ2-3,TGCAGTGTAGCCCTAGCGGGATCAGATACGCAGTATTTT,CSVALAGSDTQYF
-,TRBV3-1,-,TRBJ2-7,TGTGCCAGCAGCCAAAGGTCGGGAGTTTCCGACGAGCAGTACTTC,CASSQRSGVSDEQYF
many,TRBV6-1,-,TRBJ2-2,TGTGCCAGCAGTTCGCATCCAGCCACCGGGGAGCTGTTTTTT,CASSSHPATGELFF
few,TRBV9,TRBD2,TRBJ2-3,TGTGCCAGCAGCGTGACTAGCGGCCTAAGCACAGATACGCAGTATTTT,CASSVTSGLSTDTQYF
few,TRBV3-1,TRBD2,TRBJ2-7,TGTGCCAGCAGCCAAATTTCGGGAGGCTCCTACGAGCAGTACTTC,CASSQISGGSYEQYF
many,TRBV2,-,TRBJ2-3,TGTGCCAGCAGGCAGGGGTTCGCAGATACGCAGTATTTT,CASRQGFADTQYF
-,TRBV2,TRBD1,TRBJ2-7,TGTGCCACCCCCGGGACAGGGAGGAACGAGCAGTACTTC,CATPGTGRNEQYF
-,TRBV7-9,-,TRBJ2-6,TGTGCCAGCAGCTTTTCTTGGCCCGCTACCTCCTCTGGGGCCAACGTCCTGACTTTC,CASSFSWPATSSGANVLTF
many,TRBV7-3,TRBD2,TRBJ2-3,TGTGCCAGCAGCTTCGGGCTAGCGGTGGGGGATACGCAGTATTTT,CASSFGLAVGDTQYF
many,TRBV12-3/TRBV12-4,TRBD2,TRBJ2-3,TGTGCCAGCAGTTTTAGGCTAGCGGAGAGCACAGATACGCAGTATTTT,CASSFRLAESTDTQYF
many,TRBV28,TRBD1,TRBJ2-7,TGTGCCAGCAGTTTACCGGGACAGGGCTACTACGAGCAGTACTTC,CASSLPGQGYYEQYF
-,TRBV28,-,TRBJ1-6,TGTGCCAGCACCCCTGCTGGGCTAACGTTAAGAAATTCACCCCTCCACTTT,CASTPAGLTLRNSPLHF
few,TRBV7-2,-,TRBJ1-5,TGTGCCAGCAGCCCATCGGCAGGGGTCCGGGAGCCCCAGCATTTT,CASSPSAGVREPQHF
many,TRBV7-3,-,TRBJ2-3,TGTGCCAGCAGCGAGGGGGCAGATACGCAGTATTTT,CASSEGADTQYF
-,TRBV5-1,TRBD1,TRBJ2-2,TGCGCCAGCAGCGGGGGACAGGGGGCGTACACCGGGGAGCTGTTTTTT,CASSGGQGAYTGELFF
-,TRBV20-1,-,TRBJ1-1,TGCAGTGCTCGGTGGGACACCGTGAACACTGAAGCTTTCTTT,CSARWDTVNTEAFF
many,TRBV5-1,-,TRBJ2-1,TGCGCCAGCAGCTTAATCCCGGGACCTTCTTACAATGAGCAGTTCTTC,CASSLIPGPSYNEQFF
few,TRBV28,-,TRBJ2-5,TGTGCCAGCAGCAGAGGGGGAGGACAGGTTCGTCTTTGGTACTTC,CASSRGGGQVRLWYF
many,TRBV28,-,TRBJ2-7,TGTGCCAGCAGTTCCCCGCCCGGGACCCACGAGCAGTACTTC,CASSSPPGTHEQYF
few,TRBV11-2,-,TRBJ2-1,TGTACCAGCACTGGGTGGGCAAACAATGAGCAGTTCTTC,CTSTGWANNEQFF
many,TRBV6-1,-,TRBJ2-7,TGTGCCAGCAGTTATCCGGGACGGCCGCACGAGCAGTACTTC,CASSYPGRPHEQYF
many,TRBV2,TRBD1,TRBJ1-5,TGTGCCAGCATTCCCGGTGGGACAGGGGGCAGGGGTAATCAGCCCCAGCATTTT,CASIPGGTGGRGNQPQHF
many,TRBV3-1,-,TRBJ2-1,TGTGCCAGCAGCCCGCGAGGGATTGAGCAGTTCTTC,CASSPRGIEQFF
few,TRBV6-1,TRBD1,TRBJ1-1,TGTGCCAGCAGTATTGACCGAGCAGGGGGAACCACTGAAGCTTTCTTT,CASSIDRAGGTTEAFF
-,TRBV5-1,TRBD2,TRBJ2-2,TGCGCCAGCAGCTCTAGCGGGAGTGGGACCGGGGAGCTGTTTTTT,CASSSSGSGTGELFF
-,TRBV7-9,-,TRBJ2-7,TGTGCCAGCAGCCGTCCCCCCCGGGGGCTGAGCTCCTACGAGCAGTACTTC,CASSRPPRGLSSYEQYF
few,TRBV4-2,-,TRBJ2-1,TGTGCCAGCAGCCAAGACCCCGGGACCACATTAAACAATGAGCAGTTCTTC,CASSQDPGTTLNNEQFF
many,TRBV12-3/TRBV12-4,-,TRBJ2-7,TGTGCCAGCAGTCCCATCGGAGGGGCGCCCTACGAGCAGTACTTC,CASSPIGGAPYEQYF
many,TRBV5-5,TRBD2,TRBJ2-1,TGTGCCAGCAGCGGACTAGCGGGACTCTACAATGAGCAGTTCTTC,CASSGLAGLYNEQFF
many,TRBV20-1,-,TRBJ2-5,TGCAGTGCTTACCCCCTCCGGGTTCAAGAGACCCAGTACTTC,CSAYPLRVQETQYF
many,TRBV6-1,-,TRBJ1-1,TGTGCCAGCAGTGAAGTAGAAAAGGGTACTGAAGCTTTCTTT,CASSEVEKGTEAFF
many,TRBV18,-,TRBJ1-1,TGTGCCAGCTCACCAATGAGGGACACTGAAGCTTTCTTT,CASSPMRDTEAFF
few,TRBV10-3,-,TRBJ2-1,TGTGCCATCAGTGAGTCGAAGGCGGCGGTCGACGGGCAGTTCTTC,CAISESKAAVDGQFF
many,TRBV20-1,TRBD2,TRBJ2-1,TGCAGTTCCGGGACTAGCCCCTACAATGAGCAGTTCTTC,CSSGTSPYNEQFF
-,TRBV29-1,TRBD1,TRBJ2-2,TGCAGCGGCGGAACAGGGGACACCGGGGAGCTGTTTTTT,CSGGTGDTGELFF
once,TRBV12-5,-,TRBJ2-6,TGTGCTAGTGGCTCAGGGGTCTCTGGGGCCAACGTCCTGACTTTC,CASGSGVSGANVLTF
many,TRBV3-1,TRBD1,TRBJ2-5,TGTGCCAGCAGACCGACAGGGGGCGTGGAGACCCAGTACTTC,CASRPTGGVETQYF
few,TRBV6-1,TRBD1,TRBJ2-2,TGTGCCAGCAGGAAGGACAGGACGAACACCGGGGAGCTGTTTTTT,CASRKDRTNTGELFF
many,TRBV7-9,-,TRBJ2-1,TGTGCCAGCAGCTTATCGCTTAGCGGATACAATGAGCAGTTCTTC,CASSLSLSGYNEQFF
few,TRBV29-1,-,TRBJ2-7,TGCAGCGTAGGGTCTGGGGCACCCTACGAGCAGTACTTC,CSVGSGAPYEQYF
many,TRBV15,TRBD1,TRBJ1-2,TGTGCCACCAGCAGAGGCGGGCAGGGGGCGCACGGCTACACCTTC,CATSRGGQGAHGYTF
few,TRBV28,-,TRBJ1-2,TGTGCCAGCAGTTTCCTTGGGGCCGGGACCTATAACTATGGCTACACCTTC,CASSFLGAGTYNYGYTF
many,TRBV5-1,-,TRBJ2-5,TGTGCCAGCAGTTTGGCGGGTCGGGAGACCCAGTACTTC,CASSLAGRETQYF